These 13 T cell receptor beta chains were sequenced from one sample in a study of CD8 T cells in ankylosing spondylitis. Antigens for these TCRs are unknown. Whole-study findings and limits: Typical of ankylosing spondylitis blood, it appeared, was a TCR beta motif of seven to nine highly homologous variants.

TCRdb reprocessed the 5' RACE reads via MiXCR and lists one record per CDR3 protein. The sample holds some 800,000 distinct CDR3 sequences, 10% to 15% seen once. The sequencing sample was made of blood, either unsorted or a sorted T cell fraction (not recorded which). These receptors all stem from a male donor with ankylosing spondylitis.

This chain uses TRBV7-9 with TRBJ1-2; D unresolved. The V end lost 2 bases, the J end lost 6 bases, and 10 bases lay between the germline ends. Germline V gives CDR1 SEHNR, CDR2 FQNEAQ (reference sequence). The CDR3 covers 13 residues. CDR3 residues: CASSLRPSDGYTF. The CDR3, as DNA: TGTGCCAGCAGCTTAAGGCCTTCAGATGGCTACACCTTC.

The chain joins TRBV24-1 to TRBJ2-1; TRBD1 agrees at 9 bases. The germline V gene encodes CDR1 KGHDR and CDR2 SFDVKD. CDR3 length equals 15 residues. V lost 3 bases and J lost 5; bases outside the gene matches: 4. Written as DNA, the CDR3 is TGTGCCACCAGTGATCCCCGGACAGGGGACAATGAGCAGTTCTTC. Its translation is CATSDPRTGDNEQFF.

This clonotype showed up many times. The V call is TRBV20-1, the J call TRBJ2-7, with no clear D. V lost 7 bases to trimming and J lost 0 bases, with 10 bases between them. Per the germline V gene, CDR1 is DFQATT and CDR2 is SNEGSKA (reference sequence). This CDR3 is built from 12 residues. In DNA, the CDR3 is TGCAGTGGGGTGGGCTACTCCTACGAGCAGTACTTC. This gives the protein CSGVGYSYEQYF.

At least ten counts were recorded for this clonotype. The rearrangement links TRBV12-3 or TRBV12-4 to TRBJ1-1, with a tentative D call TRBD1 (5 bases). Trimming stripped 8 bases from V and 6 bases from J, with 16 bases between. The CDR3 sequence is 13 residues long. CDR3 residues: CASGSGAGPEAFF. The CDR3 DNA follows: TGTGCCAGCGGGTCAGGAGCGGGGCCTGAAGCTTTCTTT.

This clonotype was seen a handful of times. This rearrangement joins TRBV2 to TRBJ2-1; the D call may be TRBD1 or TRBD2 (7 bases each). The CDR3 is 15 residues long. V lost 10 bases to trimming and J lost 7 bases, with 23 bases between them. Germline V gene sequence: CDR1 SNHLY, CDR2 FYNNEI. Here the CDR3 DNA reads TGTGCCATCCGGGGGGAGGGGGCTAAGGAGAATGAGCAGTTCTTC. Translating it yields CAIRGEGAKENEQFF.

This clonotype was seen only a few times. V is TRBV20-1 and J is TRBJ1-5; D is unclear. Per the germline V gene, CDR1 is DFQATT and CDR2 is SNEGSKA (reference sequence). The CDR3 runs 15 residues. V shed 3 bases and J shed 5 bases, with 17 bases lying between them. DNA of the CDR3: TGCAGTGCTAGCCGTGGTCAAAGCCGAGATCAGCCCCAGCATTTT. It specifies CSASRGQSRDQPQHF.

DNA for the CDR3: TGTGCCAGCAGTTCCAGCCCCCCCCGTGTTCCGGGGGGCAATGAGCAGTTCTTC. It encodes CASSSSPPRVPGGNEQFF. The chain employs TRBV28 and TRBJ2-1; 7 positions agree with TRBD2. CDR1 and CDR2 from the germline V gene are MDHEN and SYDVKM. Trimming removed 4 bases from V and 6 bases from J; junction bases left unmatched: 18. The CDR3 is 18 residues long.

This clonotype was seen at least ten times. The chain recombines TRBV5-1 with TRBJ1-2; 8 bases agree with TRBD1. CDR3 length: 19 residues. The germline gives CDR1 SGHRS, CDR2 YFSETQ. V was pared by 4 bases and J by 1 base, with 18 bases of the junction left unmatched. The CDR3 protein is CASSPDRARALTLNYGYTF. The CDR3 DNA reads TGCGCCAGCAGCCCGGACAGGGCCCGCGCTTTAACTCTTAACTATGGCTACACCTTC.

The chain couples TRBV5-1 to TRBJ2-5; TRBD2 is a possible D gene (5 bases). CDR1 and CDR2 from the germline V gene are SGHRS and YFSETQ. CDR3 length: 15 amino acids. V was shortened by 7 bases and J by 0 bases, with 16 bases between the two germline ends. The CDR3 DNA sequence: TGCGCCAGCTCCCTGGGAGATACGTACCAAGAGACCCAGTACTTC. This codes for CASSLGDTYQETQYF.

By sample fraction, this clonotype is medium-sized. The J gene is TRBJ2-1, the V gene TRBV12-3 or TRBV12-4; D remains unclear. The CDR3 runs 13 residues. Trimming removed 2 bases from V and 7 bases from J, with 9 bases in between. CDR3 sequence reads: CASSLNRWNEQFF. The CDR3, as DNA: TGTGCCAGCAGTTTAAATCGTTGGAATGAGCAGTTCTTC.

The J gene is TRBJ2-1, the V gene TRBV15; the match to TRBD2 covers 16 bases. CDR3 size: 19 residues. Germline lookup yields CDR1 LNHNV and CDR2 YYDKDF (reference sequence). J lost 4 bases, V lost 0 bases, and 6 bases had no gene match. The DNA for the CDR3 is TGTGCCACCAGCAGAGATGGCGCGGGACTAGCGGGGGGGTACAATGAGCAGTTCTTC. Residues: CATSRDGAGLAGGYNEQFF.

The chain carries TRBV4-2 and TRBJ1-1, with 9 bases identical to TRBD1. The J segment lost 4 bases and the V segment lost 3 bases, leaving 6 bases of the junction unmatched. Per germline, CDR1 LGHNA and CDR2 YNFKEQ. CDR3 length: 15 amino acids. In DNA form, the CDR3 reads TGTGCCAGCAGCCAGGGGGACAGGGATATCACTGAAGCTTTCTTT. It is translated as CASSQGDRDITEAFF.

V usage is TRBV20-1 and J usage is TRBJ1-2; D is undetermined. This CDR3 region has 12 residues. CDR1 is DFQATT, CDR2 SNEGSKA, per germline (reference sequence). Deletions cut 5 bases from V and 1 base from J, with 8 bases between. The DNA of the CDR3 is TGCAGTGCTCCCGACATTAACTATGGCTACACCTTC. Its translation is CSAPDINYGYTF.